This TCR beta chain was identified in a study of cytotoxic CD8 clonotypes in ibrutinib-treated CLL. At the level of the study: Collecting the response samples happened after a median about eleven months of treatment, with a range of 6 to 36. Points from the study as a whole: Baseline levels were approached again at progression, after clonality had risen at ibrutinib response.

Measured with immunoSEQ multiplex PCR; TCRdb has only the in-frame clones, and not every one. The repertoire holds around 140,000 clones, with 76% as singletons. A remark on this clone: As yet, its antigen is unknown.

The starting material was PBMCs, obtained after 24 months of ibrutinib treatment. The sequence derives from a human donor with chronic lymphocytic leukemia.

Here the CDR3 DNA reads TGTGCCAGCCGCAGGGAAAAGACTGAAGCTTTCTTT. This codes for CASRREKTEAFF. The chain uses TRBV5-6 and TRBJ1-1; tentatively, D is TRBD1 (5 bases). Per germline, CDR1 SGHDT and CDR2 YYEEEE. The CDR3 runs to 12 residues. Trimming removed 7 bases from V and 5 bases from J, with 12 bases in between.